This passage covers 31 T cell receptor beta chains from one sample sequenced in a study of blood T cell repertoires in COVID-19. The method was immunoSEQ multiplex PCR; TCRdb's version includes in-frame clones alone and lacks a portion of them. Of about 99,000 clones listed, roughly 84% were seen once; the top ten hold around 13%. Sequenced material: peripheral blood. The receptors were sampled from a woman aged 60-75 years in a cohort sampled during active or convalescent COVID-19.

The chain recombines TRBV12-3 or TRBV12-4 with TRBJ2-7; no reliable D call. With 6 bases removed from V and 6 bases from J, the gap between germline ends came to 9 bases. The CDR3 sequence is 11 residues long. CDR3 in DNA: TGTGCCAGCAGATCTAGTTTCGAGCAGTACTTC. Encoded protein: CASRSSFEQYF.

This rearrangement joins TRBV19 to TRBJ1-1; a weak D match, TRBD1 (5 bases). Per the germline V gene, CDR1 is LNHDA and CDR2 is SQIVND (reference sequence). The ends were cut back, 1 base at V and 0 bases at J, with 6 bases in the middle. CDR3 length: 14 amino acids. The CDR3 nucleotides read TGTGCCAGTAGTATAGCAGGGATGAACACTGAAGCTTTCTTT. Translated: CASSIAGMNTEAFF. The full variable domain, in which reference TRBV19 and TRBJ1-1 provide the parts outside the CDR3, is DGGITQSPKYLFRKEGQNVTLSCEQNLNHDAMYWYRQDPGQGLRLIYYSQIVNDFQKGDIAEGYSVSREKKESFPLTVTSAQKNPTAFYLCASSIAGMNTEAFFGQGTRLTVV.

V usage is TRBV3-1 (or the pseudogene TRBV3-2) and J usage is TRBJ1-1; possible D gene TRBD1, 5 bases. There are 13 residues in the CDR3. The germline gives CDR1 LGHDT, CDR2 YNNKEL (reference sequence). Trimming pared 8 bases from V and 0 bases from J, leaving 10 bases between. The chain's CDR3 is CASSPTVNTEAFF. The CDR3 DNA sequence: TGTGCCAGCTCCCCGACAGTGAACACTGAAGCTTTCTTT.

The genes are TRBV19 and TRBJ2-2; TRBD1 matches at 10 bases. Germline V gives CDR1 LNHDA, CDR2 SQIVND (reference sequence). The CDR3 spans 16 residues. V dropped 4 bases and J dropped 2; count of bases not matched to a gene: 4. CDR3 amino acids: CASSRGQGLNTGELFF. For the CDR3, the DNA is TGTGCCAGTAGTAGGGGACAGGGGCTTAACACCGGGGAGCTGTTTTTT.

This chain's CDR3 is CASSQVGGARPQHF. CDR3 sequence (DNA): TGTGCCAGCAGCCAAGTCGGAGGGGCTCGGCCCCAGCATTTT. This chain connects TRBV3-1 (or the pseudogene TRBV3-2) to TRBJ1-5; a weak D match, TRBD1 (5 bases). Germline CDR1 and CDR2: LGHDT and YNNKEL (reference sequence). The CDR3 runs 14 residues. Between the trimmed V and J ends, which lost 1 base and 9 bases, there was a span of 13 bases.

This chain connects TRBV7-3 to TRBJ2-7, with D possibly matching TRBD1 (7 bases). V lost 1 base and J 3 bases, leaving 13 bases between the germline ends. CDR3 length equals 15 residues. Germline V gene data show CDR1 as SGHTA and CDR2 as FQGTGA. CDR3 DNA: TGTGCCAGCAGCTTAAGGGGGGACAGAGTCTACGAGCAGTACTTC. It yields the protein CASSLRGDRVYEQYF. Using reference TRBV7-3 and TRBJ2-7 for the parts outside the CDR3, the full variable domain is GAGVSQTPSNKVTEKGKYVELRCDPISGHTALYWYRQSLGQGPEFLIYFQGTGAADDSGLPNDRFFAVRPEGSVSTLKIQRTERGDSAVYLCASSLRGDRVYEQYFGPGTRLTVT.

V and J are TRBV6-5 and TRBJ1-1; TRBD1 matches 12 bases. The CDR3 totals 13 residues. V lost 8 bases and J lost 10; bases outside the gene matches: 8. The V gene's germline CDR1 is MNHEY and CDR2 SVGAGI. Here the CDR3 DNA reads TGTGCCAGCCGGGGACAGGGGGCGCGGGGAGCTTTCTTT. It yields the protein CASRGQGARGAFF.

The V gene is TRBV12-3 or TRBV12-4, the J gene TRBJ1-1; no firm D call. This CDR3 contains 13 residues. V was pared by 4 bases and J by 1 base, with 7 bases between. CDR3 DNA sequence: TGTGCCAGCAGTTACAGTACGAACACTGAAGCTTTCTTT. Protein: CASSYSTNTEAFF.

This clone was recorded only once. The rearrangement uses TRBV6-5 and TRBJ1-1, with a possible D match to TRBD1 (6 bases). Trimming shortened V by 6 bases and J by 6 bases, and 20 bases separated the two germline ends. The CDR3 extends over 15 amino acids. Germline values: CDR1 MNHEY, CDR2 SVGAGI. The CDR3 sequence: CASSPGTLGGSEAFF. CDR3 nucleotide sequence: TGTGCCAGCAGCCCCGGGACACTAGGCGGGTCTGAAGCTTTCTTT.

This chain connects TRBV3-1 (or the pseudogene TRBV3-2) to TRBJ2-5; D call uncertain. Germline V gene sequence: CDR1 LGHDT, CDR2 YNNKEL (reference sequence). The CDR3 has 15 residues. Deletions cut 4 bases from V and 5 bases from J, with 17 bases between. The CDR3 bases are TGTGCCAGCAGCCCCCACGCGGTGGTTTTGGAGACCCAGTACTTC. It specifies CASSPHAVVLETQYF.

The V and J genes are TRBV2 and TRBJ2-1, with 10 bases lining up with TRBD2. This CDR3 spans 15 amino acids. J was trimmed by 1 base and V by 6 bases; bases with no gene match: 3. Germline V CDR1 and CDR2: SNHLY, FYNNEI. CDR3 protein: CASRETSGSYNEQFF. CDR3 in DNA: TGTGCCAGCAGGGAGACTAGCGGGTCCTACAATGAGCAGTTCTTC.

The rearrangement links TRBV24-1 to TRBJ2-2; TRBD2 might be the D (6 bases). Trimming shortened V by 5 bases and J by 5 bases, and 11 bases separated the two germline ends. Germline CDR1 is KGHDR and CDR2 is SFDVKD. This CDR3 comprises 14 residues. CDR3 bases: TGTGCCACCAGTGCTTGGGGAGGTACCGGGGAGCTGTTTTTT. Protein product: CATSAWGGTGELFF.

The V and J genes are TRBV10-3 and TRBJ1-2; TRBD1 is a possible D gene (5 bases). Germline V gene sequence: CDR1 ENHRY, CDR2 SYGVKD. The germline V and J ends were trimmed by 3 bases and 1 base, with 6 bases remaining between them. This CDR3 is 13 amino acids long. Here the CDR3 reads CAISDQGNYGYTF. CDR3 nucleotide sequence: TGTGCCATCAGTGACCAGGGTAACTATGGCTACACCTTC.

This clone has a single count. The chain recombines TRBV1 with TRBJ1-1; the table gives TRBD1 as D, unverified against the DNA. TRBV1 has pseudogene status. The CDR3 extends over 14 amino acids. CDR3 residues: CTSSRPGGAPEAFF. The DNA for the CDR3 is TGCACCAGCAGCCGCCCAGGGGGCGCACCTGAAGCTTTCTTT.

CDR3 coding DNA: TGTGCCAGCAGCTTAACGGCCAGGGCCTATGGCTACACCTTC. Its protein is CASSLTARAYGYTF. The V call is TRBV7-8, the J call TRBJ1-2, with D maybe TRBD1 (5 bases). V was shortened by 2 bases and J by 4 bases, with 11 bases between the two germline ends. This CDR3 comprises 14 residues. Germline assignment: CDR1 SGHVS and CDR2 FQNEAQ.

This clone was seen a single time. The chain carries TRBV3-1 (or the pseudogene TRBV3-2) and TRBJ2-5; D is perhaps TRBD2 (6 bases). V was clipped by 4 bases and J by 5 bases, with 20 bases between them. The CDR3 loop spans 16 amino acids. Looked up from germline, CDR1 is LGHDT and CDR2 is YNNKEL (reference sequence). CDR3 residues: CASSPLSTGLMETQYF. CDR3 DNA sequence: TGTGCCAGCAGCCCCCTTTCAACGGGACTCATGGAGACCCAGTACTTC.

In nucleotides, the CDR3 is TGTGCCAGCAGCCTACGACTAGCGGGAGGTGTGGAGACCCAGTACTTC. Translating it yields CASSLRLAGGVETQYF. This chain joins TRBV11-3 and TRBJ2-5; 13 nucleotides line up with TRBD2. In germline, CDR1 is SGHNT, CDR2 YENEEA. J was trimmed by 5 bases and V by 5 bases; bases with no gene match: 8. The CDR3 totals 16 residues.

The chain has TRBV10-3 and TRBJ1-2; TRBD1 is a possible D gene (5 bases). The CDR3 is 13 residues long. Germline-derived CDR1 and CDR2 are ENHRY and SYGVKD. V lost 6 bases and J 2 bases, leaving 10 bases between the germline ends. DNA of the CDR3: TGTGCCATCAGCCAGACAGAGAACTATGGCTACACCTTC. Translation gives CAISQTENYGYTF.

This chain joins TRBV7-8 and TRBJ2-7; D gene ambiguous. This CDR3 has 12 amino acids. The germline V gene encodes CDR1 SGHVS and CDR2 FQNEAQ. This CDR3 reads CASSDAVLPTSV. The CDR3 DNA reads TGTGCCAGCAGCGACGCGGTGCTCCCAACATCTGTC.

The gene calls are TRBV4-2 and TRBJ1-5; tentative D call: TRBD1 (5 bases). The germline gives CDR1 LGHNA, CDR2 YNFKEQ. The CDR3 loop spans 14 amino acids. V dropped 0 bases and J dropped 4 bases, with 7 bases sitting between them. The CDR3 region has the DNA TGTGCCAGCAGCCAAGAAGGGGATAATCAGCCCCAGCATTTT. It yields the protein CASSQEGDNQPQHF.

The rearrangement links TRBV11-3 to TRBJ2-7, with D unresolved. Germline lookup yields CDR1 SGHNT and CDR2 YENEEA. This CDR3 spans 13 amino acids. The V end was cut by 5 bases, the J end by 1 base, with 9 bases between. CDR3 coding DNA: TGTGCCAGCAGCCCCGACGGGTCCTACGAGCAGTACTTC. Protein: CASSPDGSYEQYF.

This chain joins TRBV2 and TRBJ1-2; D is undetermined. From germline, CDR1 is SNHLY and CDR2 FYNNEI. Trimming stripped 6 bases from V and 4 bases from J, with 27 bases between. The CDR3 extends over 18 amino acids. The CDR3 region is CASSPGVGEITALYGYTF. CDR3 in DNA: TGTGCCAGCAGCCCCGGGGTGGGAGAGATCACCGCGCTCTATGGCTACACCTTC.

The J gene is TRBJ2-7, the V gene TRBV1; TRBD2 is taken as the D call from the table, unchecked against the DNA. TRBV1 is shown as a pseudogene. The CDR3 covers 18 residues. The CDR3 spells CTSSQATPAELAFHEQYF. The CDR3 bases are TGCACCAGCAGCCAAGCGACCCCGGCAGAACTAGCGTTCCACGAGCAGTACTTC.

The V and J genes are TRBV21-1 and TRBJ1-1; the table's D call, TRBD1, was not checked against the DNA. TRBV21-1 is given as a pseudogene. This CDR3 has 17 amino acids. CDR3 sequence (DNA): TGTGCCAGCAGCAAAAAGGACAGGACAGGGGGCGCGGGGGAAGCTTTCTTT. It specifies CASSKKDRTGGAGEAFF.

The CDR3 here is CASSWPGPQFF. CDR3 coding DNA: TGTGCCAGCAGTTGGCCGGGTCCTCAGTTCTTC. J is TRBJ2-1 and V is TRBV28; no definite D call. The ends were cut back, 4 bases at V and 13 bases at J, with 11 bases in the middle. Germline V gives CDR1 MDHEN, CDR2 SYDVKM. CDR3 length equals 11 residues.

DNA for the CDR3: TGTGCCTGGAGTGCAGGTGGCAGCTCTGGAAACACCATATATTTT. Translating gives CAWSAGGSSGNTIYF. J is TRBJ1-3 and V is TRBV30, with D unresolved. Trimming cost V 1 base and J 0 bases, with 10 bases left between them. This CDR3 has 15 amino acids. Germline CDR1 and CDR2: GTSNPN and SVGIG (reference sequence).

The chain combines TRBV27 with TRBJ1-5; 7 bases align to TRBD1. Germline loops: CDR1 MNHEY, CDR2 SMNVEV (reference sequence). Trimming at V came to 2 bases and at J to 7 bases, leaving 5 bases not matched to a gene. The CDR3 spans 14 residues. CDR3 loop: CASSLKGGEQPQHF. The CDR3, as DNA: TGTGCCAGCAGTTTAAAAGGGGGCGAGCAGCCCCAGCATTTT.

The chain uses TRBV15 and TRBJ1-5, with D perhaps matching TRBD1 (6 bases). V lost 6 bases and J 12 bases, leaving 18 bases between the germline ends. This CDR3 is built from 13 residues. Germline V lookup: CDR1 LNHNV, CDR2 YYDKDF (reference sequence). The CDR3 protein is CATRAQGLRGQHF. Written as DNA, the CDR3 is TGTGCCACCAGAGCACAGGGTCTAAGGGGCCAGCATTTT.

V is TRBV19 and J is TRBJ2-7; TRBD1 is a possible D gene (6 bases). The CDR3 runs 16 residues. Trimming shortened V by 6 bases and J by 0 bases, and 18 bases separated the two germline ends. In germline, CDR1 is LNHDA, CDR2 SQIVND (reference sequence). The CDR3 coding sequence is TGTGCCAGTAGCTCCCCCGGACTGGGGGCCTCCTACGAGCAGTACTTC. This gives the protein CASSSPGLGASYEQYF.

This clone was picked up one time. This chain joins TRBV7-3 and TRBJ1-6; the match to TRBD1 covers 7 bases. Germline values: CDR1 SGHTA, CDR2 FQGTGA. This CDR3 contains 14 residues. V was clipped by 4 bases and J by 7 bases; unmatched bases: 4. CDR3 residues: CASSSGTENSPLHF. In DNA, the CDR3 is TGTGCCAGCAGCTCCGGGACAGAAAATTCACCCCTCCACTTT.

This chain joins TRBV18 and TRBJ2-4; 7 nucleotides line up with TRBD1. Trimming cost V 2 bases and J 2 bases; bases outside gene matches: 3. The CDR3 is made up of 15 amino acids. CDR1 is KGHSH and CDR2 is LQKENI in the germline V gene. The DNA for the CDR3 is TGTGCCAGCTCACCAGACAGGGCCCCCAAAAACATTCAGTACTTC. It codes for CASSPDRAPKNIQYF.